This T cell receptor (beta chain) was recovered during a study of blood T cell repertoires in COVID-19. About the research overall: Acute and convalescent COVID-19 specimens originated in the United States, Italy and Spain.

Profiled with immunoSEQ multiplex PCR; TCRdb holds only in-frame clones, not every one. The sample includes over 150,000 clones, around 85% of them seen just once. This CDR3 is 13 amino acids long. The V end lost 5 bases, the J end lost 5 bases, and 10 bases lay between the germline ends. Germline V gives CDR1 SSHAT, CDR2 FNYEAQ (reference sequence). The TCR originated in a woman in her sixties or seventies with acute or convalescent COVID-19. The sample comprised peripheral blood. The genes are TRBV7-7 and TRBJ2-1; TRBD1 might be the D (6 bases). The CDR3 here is CASSQGSNNEQFF. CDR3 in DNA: TGTGCCAGCAGCCAGGGGTCTAACAATGAGCAGTTCTTC.